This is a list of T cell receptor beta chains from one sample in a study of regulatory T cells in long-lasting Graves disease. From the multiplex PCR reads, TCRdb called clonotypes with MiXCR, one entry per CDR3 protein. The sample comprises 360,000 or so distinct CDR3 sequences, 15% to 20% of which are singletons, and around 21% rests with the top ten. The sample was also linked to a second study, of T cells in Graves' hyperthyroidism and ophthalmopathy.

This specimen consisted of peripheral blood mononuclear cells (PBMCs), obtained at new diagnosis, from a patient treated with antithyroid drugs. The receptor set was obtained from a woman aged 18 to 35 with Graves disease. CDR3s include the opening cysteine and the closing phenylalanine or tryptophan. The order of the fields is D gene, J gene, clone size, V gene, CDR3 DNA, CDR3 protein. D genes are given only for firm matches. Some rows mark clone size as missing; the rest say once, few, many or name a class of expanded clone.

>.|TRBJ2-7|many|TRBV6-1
TGTGCCAGCAGTGAAGCAAGCGTCGGGACACTTTACGAGCAGTACTTC
CASSEASVGTLYEQYF
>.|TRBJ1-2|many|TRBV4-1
TGCGCCAGCAGCCAGAGGGAAATCGGTGGCTACACCTTC
CASSQREIGGYTF
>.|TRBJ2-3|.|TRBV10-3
TGTGCCATCTCCGACAGACTCACAGATACGCAGTATTTT
CAISDRLTDTQYF
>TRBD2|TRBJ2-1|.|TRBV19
TGTGCCACTGAGCGGGAGGGCGGATCATCCTACAATGAGCAGTTCTTC
CATEREGGSSYNEQFF
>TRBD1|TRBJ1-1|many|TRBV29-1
TGCAGCGTTGAAGAACAGGGGCTTGGGGCTTTCTTT
CSVEEQGLGAFF
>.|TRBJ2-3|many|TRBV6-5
TGTGCCAGCAGTTACGGAGGGAGCAACACAGATACGCAGTATTTT
CASSYGGSNTDTQYF
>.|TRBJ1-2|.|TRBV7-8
TGTGCCAGCAGCTCATCGGCTGTAGCTAACTATGGCTACACCTTC
CASSSSAVANYGYTF
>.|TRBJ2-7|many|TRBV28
TGTGCCAGCAGCCCCGGGACAAGGTCCTACGAGCAGTACTTC
CASSPGTRSYEQYF
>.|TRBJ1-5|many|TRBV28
TGTGCCAGCAGCTCCAATCAGAGGAGCAATCAGCCCCAGCATTTT
CASSSNQRSNQPQHF
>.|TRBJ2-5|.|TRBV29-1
TGCAGCGTTGAAACAGGCGCCGGGGCCCAGTACTTC
CSVETGAGAQYF
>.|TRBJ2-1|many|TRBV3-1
TGTGCCAGCAGCCAAGGGCTAGCGATTAGGAATGAGCAGTTCTTC
CASSQGLAIRNEQFF
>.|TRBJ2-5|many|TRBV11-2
TGTGCCAGCAGCTTAGATGCAGGGAGCCAAGAGACCCAGTACTTC
CASSLDAGSQETQYF
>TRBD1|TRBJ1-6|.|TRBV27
TGTGCCAGCAGTTCCCCCTCGGGGCAGGGGGCCTATAATTCACCCCTCCACTTT
CASSSPSGQGAYNSPLHF
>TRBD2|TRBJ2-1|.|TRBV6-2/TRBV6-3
TGTGCCAGCAGGATTAGCGGGGCGGGCGGCCTGTTCTTC
CASRISGAGGLFF
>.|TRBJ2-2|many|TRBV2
TGTGCCAGCCTACCCGGGGCTAGCCGTGTGGGGGAGCTGTTTTTT
CASLPGASRVGELFF
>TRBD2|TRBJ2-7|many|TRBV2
TGTGCCAGCAGTGCCCAGGGACTAGCGGGACCCCACGAGCAGTACTTC
CASSAQGLAGPHEQYF
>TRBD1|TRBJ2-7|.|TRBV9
TGTGCCAGCAGCGCCGGGACAGGGGGGCCCTACGAGCAGTACTTC
CASSAGTGGPYEQYF
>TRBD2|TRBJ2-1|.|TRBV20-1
TGCAGTGCCACCTCTCTAGCGGGAGGCCCTGGTGAGCAGTTCTTC
CSATSLAGGPGEQFF
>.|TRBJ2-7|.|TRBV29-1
TGCAGCGTTGAAGAGCAGGGGCTAGAGCAGTACTTC
CSVEEQGLEQYF